The clone carrying this TCR beta chain occurred many times. Germline values: CDR1 SNHLY, CDR2 FYNNEI. V was pared by 6 bases and J by 4 bases, with 12 bases between. This CDR3 comprises 13 residues. Relying on iRepertoire HTBI primers and Arm-PCR of CDR3 regions, the team built TCR beta libraries. From the multiplex PCR reads, TCRdb called clonotypes with MiXCR, one entry per CDR3 protein. The sample yields 520,000 or so distinct CDR3 sequences, around 12% seen once. These data originate in a study of regulatory T cells in long-lasting Graves disease. Time point of the sample: newly diagnosed GD, antithyroid drugs for less than 3 months. From RNA extracted from PBMCs, the TCR library was made. The same data also contributed to another study, on T cells in Graves' hyperthyroidism and ophthalmopathy.

The chain recombines TRBV2 with TRBJ1-1, with TRBD1 as a possible D gene (5 bases). This TCR derives from a woman aged 25 to 39 with Graves disease. The sample here was peripheral blood mononuclear cells (PBMCs), taken at new diagnosis, from a patient treated with antithyroid drugs. DNA for the CDR3: TGTGCCAGCAGATACGGAAGGGGCACTGAAGCTTTCTTT. Its translation is CASRYGRGTEAFF.